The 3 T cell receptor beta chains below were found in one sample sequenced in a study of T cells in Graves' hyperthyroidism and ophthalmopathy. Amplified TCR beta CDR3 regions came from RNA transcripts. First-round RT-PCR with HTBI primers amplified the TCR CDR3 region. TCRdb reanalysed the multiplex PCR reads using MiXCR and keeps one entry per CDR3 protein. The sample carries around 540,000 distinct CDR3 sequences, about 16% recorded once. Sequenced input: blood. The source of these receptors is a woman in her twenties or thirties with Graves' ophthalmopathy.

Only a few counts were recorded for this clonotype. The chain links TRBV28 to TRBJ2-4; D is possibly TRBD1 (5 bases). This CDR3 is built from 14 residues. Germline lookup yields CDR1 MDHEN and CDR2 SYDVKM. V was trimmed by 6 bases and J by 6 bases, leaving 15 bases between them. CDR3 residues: CASSQGNARNIQYF. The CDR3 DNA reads TGTGCCAGCAGCCAGGGTAATGCCCGAAACATTCAGTACTTC.

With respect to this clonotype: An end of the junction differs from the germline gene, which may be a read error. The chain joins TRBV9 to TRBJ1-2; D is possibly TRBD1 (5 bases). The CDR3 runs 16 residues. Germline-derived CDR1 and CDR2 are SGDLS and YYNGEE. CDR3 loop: CACSASPTATNYGYTF. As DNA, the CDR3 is TGTGCCTGCAGCGCAAGCCCGACAGCTACTAACTATGGCTACACCTTC.

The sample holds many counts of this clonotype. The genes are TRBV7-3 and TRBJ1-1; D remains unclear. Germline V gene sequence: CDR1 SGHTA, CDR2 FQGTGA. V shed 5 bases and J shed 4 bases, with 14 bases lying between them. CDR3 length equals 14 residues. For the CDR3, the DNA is TGTGCCAGCAGCCTCTCCCCGGGTGGCACTGAAGCTTTCTTT. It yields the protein CASSLSPGGTEAFF.